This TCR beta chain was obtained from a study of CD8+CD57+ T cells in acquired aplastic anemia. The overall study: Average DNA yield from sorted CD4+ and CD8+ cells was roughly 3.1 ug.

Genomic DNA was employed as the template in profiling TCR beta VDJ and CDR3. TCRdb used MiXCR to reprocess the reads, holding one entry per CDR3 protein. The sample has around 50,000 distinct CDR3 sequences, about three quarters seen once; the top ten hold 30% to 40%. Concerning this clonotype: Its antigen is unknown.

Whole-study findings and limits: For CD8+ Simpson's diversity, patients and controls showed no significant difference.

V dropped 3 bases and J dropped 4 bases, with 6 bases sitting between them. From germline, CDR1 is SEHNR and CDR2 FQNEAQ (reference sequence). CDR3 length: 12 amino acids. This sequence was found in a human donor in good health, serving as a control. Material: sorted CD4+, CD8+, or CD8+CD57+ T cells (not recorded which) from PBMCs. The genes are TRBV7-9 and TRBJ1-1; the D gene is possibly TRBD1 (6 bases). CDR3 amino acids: CASSLDSTEAFF. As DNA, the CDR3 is TGTGCCAGCAGCTTGGACAGCACTGAAGCTTTCTTT. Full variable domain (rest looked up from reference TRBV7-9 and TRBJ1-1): DTGVSQNPRHKITKRGQNVTFRCDPISEHNRLYWYRQTLGQGPEFLTYFQNEAQLEKSRLLSDRFSAERPKGSFSTLEIQRTEQGDSAMYLCASSLDSTEAFFGQGTRLTVV.